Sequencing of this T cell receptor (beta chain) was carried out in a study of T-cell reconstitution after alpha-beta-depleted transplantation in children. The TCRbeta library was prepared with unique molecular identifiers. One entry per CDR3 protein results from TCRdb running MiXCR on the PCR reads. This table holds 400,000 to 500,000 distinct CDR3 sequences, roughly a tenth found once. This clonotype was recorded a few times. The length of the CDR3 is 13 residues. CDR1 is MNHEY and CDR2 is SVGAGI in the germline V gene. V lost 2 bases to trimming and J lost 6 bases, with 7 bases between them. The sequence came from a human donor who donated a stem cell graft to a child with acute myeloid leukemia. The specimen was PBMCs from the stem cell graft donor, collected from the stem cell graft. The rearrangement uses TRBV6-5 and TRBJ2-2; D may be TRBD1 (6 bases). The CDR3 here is CASSYRTAGELFF. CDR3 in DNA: TGTGCCAGCAGTTACCGGACAGCCGGGGAGCTGTTTTTT.